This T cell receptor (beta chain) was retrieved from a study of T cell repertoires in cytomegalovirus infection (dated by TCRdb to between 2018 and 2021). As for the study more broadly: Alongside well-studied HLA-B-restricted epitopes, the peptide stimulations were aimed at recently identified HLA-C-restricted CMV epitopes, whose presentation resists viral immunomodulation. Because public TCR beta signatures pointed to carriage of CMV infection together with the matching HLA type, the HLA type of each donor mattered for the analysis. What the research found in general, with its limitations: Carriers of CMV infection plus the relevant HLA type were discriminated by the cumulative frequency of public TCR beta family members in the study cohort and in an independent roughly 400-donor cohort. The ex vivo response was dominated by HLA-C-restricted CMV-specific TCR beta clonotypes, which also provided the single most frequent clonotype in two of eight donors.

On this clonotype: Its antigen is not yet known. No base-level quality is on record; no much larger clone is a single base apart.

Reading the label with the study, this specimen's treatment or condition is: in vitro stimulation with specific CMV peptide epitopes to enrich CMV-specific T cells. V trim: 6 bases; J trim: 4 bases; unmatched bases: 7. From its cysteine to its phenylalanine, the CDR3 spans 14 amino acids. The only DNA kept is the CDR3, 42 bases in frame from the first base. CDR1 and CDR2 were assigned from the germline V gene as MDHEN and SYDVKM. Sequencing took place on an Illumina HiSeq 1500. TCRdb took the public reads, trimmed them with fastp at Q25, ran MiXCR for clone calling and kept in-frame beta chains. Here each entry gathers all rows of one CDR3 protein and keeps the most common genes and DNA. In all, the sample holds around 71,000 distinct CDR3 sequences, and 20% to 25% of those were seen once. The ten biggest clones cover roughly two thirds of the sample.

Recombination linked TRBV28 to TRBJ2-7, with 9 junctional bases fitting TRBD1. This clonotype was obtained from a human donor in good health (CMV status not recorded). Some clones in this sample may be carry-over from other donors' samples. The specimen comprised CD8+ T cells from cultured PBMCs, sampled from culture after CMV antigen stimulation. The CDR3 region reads CASRGRDRDYEQYF. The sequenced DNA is TGTGCCAGCAGAGGCCGGGACAGGGATTACGAGCAGTACTTC.